This T cell receptor (beta chain) was recovered during a study of response to subunit inactivated influenza vaccine. Each CDR3 protein is one row after TCRdb ran MiXCR on the RT-PCR reads. The repertoire holds about 240,000 distinct CDR3 sequences, 9% to 15% seen once, with 7.5% to 10% in the top ten. This clonotype was detected ten times or more. Its antigen is not known. Study-level points and caveats: Researchers suggested that each seasonal influenza vaccination recruits few new T cells.

Trimming cost V 3 bases and J 7 bases; bases outside gene matches: 8. This CDR3 has 13 amino acids. Germline V CDR1 and CDR2: GTSNPN, SVGIG (reference sequence). The receptor was derived from a man aged 45 to 65 who received an inactivated influenza vaccine. The chain carries TRBV30 and TRBJ2-5; 7 bases align to TRBD2. Sequenced here: non-naive T cells sorted from PBMCs, sampled roughly 2 weeks before vaccination. CDR3 protein: CAWRLGGGGTQYF. As DNA, the CDR3 is TGTGCCTGGAGATTGGGCGGGGGAGGGACCCAGTACTTC.